Presented here are 5 T cell receptor beta chains from one specimen sequenced in a study of shared clonotypes between healthy human individuals. Only in-frame clones appear in the TCRdb table, and some are missing; sequencing was by immunoSEQ multiplex PCR. The table has fewer than 600,000 clones, roughly 80% seen once. What was sequenced was PBMCs. These receptors all come from a woman aged 40 to 50 in good health. Some clones in this sample may be carry-over from other donors' samples.

The chain joins TRBV29-1 to TRBJ1-1, with D uncertain. The length of the CDR3 is 12 residues. Trimming left V 6 bases short and J 4 bases short, with 12 bases between. The germline CDR1 and CDR2 sequences are SQVTM and ANQGSEA. The CDR3 coding sequence is TGCAGCGTCGAACGGGGAAGCACTGAAGCTTTCTTT. Translation gives CSVERGSTEAFF.

This clone was seen a few times. Other nucleotide sequences in the sample specify the same CDR3. V and J are TRBV4-3 and TRBJ2-3; unclear D gene. V was clipped by 0 bases and J by 1 base, with 8 bases between them. From germline, CDR1 is LGHNA and CDR2 YSLEER. The length of the CDR3 is 15 residues. CDR3 loop: CASSQDRARTDTQYF. The CDR3 DNA reads as TGCGCCAGCAGCCAAGATCGGGCCCGCACAGATACGCAGTATTTT.

The V and J genes are TRBV7-8 and TRBJ1-5; no clear D. The CDR3 spans 14 residues. CDR1 and CDR2 from the germline V gene are SGHVS and FQNEAQ. The V and J ends lost 0 bases and 6 bases respectively, with 9 bases between them. The CDR3 DNA is TGTGCCAGCAGCTTAGCAGTCGGGCGTCAGCCCCAGCATTTT. It is translated as CASSLAVGRQPQHF. Full variable domain (missing parts from reference TRBV7-8 and TRBJ1-5): GAGVSQSPRYKVAKRGQDVALRCDPISGHVSLFWYQQALGQGPEFLTYFQNEAQLDKSGLPSDRFFAERPEGSVSTLKIQRTQQEDSAVYLCASSLAVGRQPQHFGDGTRLSIL.

This clone has more than one count but fewer than ten. V and J are TRBV7-9 and TRBJ2-7, with 8 nucleotides matching TRBD2. There are 11 residues in the CDR3. The germline V gene encodes CDR1 SEHNR and CDR2 FQNEAQ (reference sequence). With 10 bases clipped from V and 6 bases from J, the junction kept 5 bases outside the gene matches. The CDR3 here is CATREGGEQYF. In DNA, the CDR3 is TGTGCCACCCGGGAGGGAGGCGAGCAGTACTTC.

The rearrangement links TRBV21-1 to TRBJ2-7; the table names TRBD2, a call not compared with the DNA. TRBV21-1 constitutes a pseudogene. The CDR3 consists of 16 residues. The CDR3 spells CASSKKSGRVAYEQYF. CDR3 nucleotide sequence: TGTGCCAGCAGCAAAAAGAGCGGGAGAGTCGCCTACGAGCAGTACTTC.